Following are 11 T cell receptor beta chains from one sample sequenced in a study of cytomegalovirus exposure and HLA in healthy donors. This table comes from immunoSEQ multiplex PCR, and its TCRdb copy is limited to in-frame clones, with some not included. The profile covers 95,000 to 150,000 clones, with 75% to 90% appearing a single time and more than 1.5% taken by the ten largest. Specimen: PBMCs. The receptors here all came from a woman between 18 and 29 years old in good health and CMV-seronegative.

This clone has only one observation. The chain joins TRBV29-1 to TRBJ2-1, with TRBD2 matching over 10 bases. The CDR3 totals 14 residues. Germline CDR1 reads SQVTM; CDR2 reads ANQGSEA. Germline trimming cut 6 bases from V and 2 bases from J; bases unmatched to any gene: 4. Here the CDR3 DNA reads TGCAGCGTAGAGACTAGCGGGCCCTACAATGAGCAGTTCTTC. This sequence encodes CSVETSGPYNEQFF.

V and J are TRBV27 and TRBJ2-7, with D possibly matching TRBD2 (6 bases). The CDR3 runs 13 residues. V was shortened by 5 bases and J by 4 bases, with 12 bases between the two germline ends. Per the germline V gene, CDR1 is MNHEY and CDR2 is SMNVEV (reference sequence). CDR3 residues: CASSREAGYEQYF. The CDR3 DNA sequence: TGTGCCAGCAGTCGCGAGGCGGGATACGAGCAGTACTTC.

The rearrangement joins TRBV25-1 to TRBJ2-1; TRBD2 agrees at 9 bases. V was pared by 8 bases and J by 5 bases, with 13 bases of the junction left unmatched. From germline, CDR1 is MGHDK and CDR2 SYGVNS. The CDR3 is 16 residues long. The CDR3 is CASGDNSGRSHNEQFF. In DNA form, the CDR3 reads TGTGCCAGCGGAGACAACAGCGGGAGGTCCCACAATGAGCAGTTCTTC.

The sample holds one count of this clone. The chain recombines TRBV7-8 with TRBJ1-1, with 7 bases fitting TRBD1. Germline loops: CDR1 SGHVS, CDR2 FQNEAQ. CDR3 length: 13 amino acids. The ends lost 1 base at V and 7 bases at J; junction bases unmatched: 3. The CDR3 sequence is CASSLEGADEAFF. The CDR3 bases are TGTGCCAGCAGCTTAGAGGGGGCAGATGAAGCTTTCTTT.

This chain connects TRBV5-1 to TRBJ2-2; D perhaps matches TRBD1 (5 bases). V dropped 2 bases and J dropped 3 bases, with 11 bases sitting between them. The V gene's germline CDR1 is SGHRS and CDR2 YFSETQ. The CDR3 loop spans 15 amino acids. The CDR3 loop is CASSLRQPYTGELFF. The CDR3 DNA sequence: TGCGCCAGCAGCTTACGACAGCCATACACCGGGGAGCTGTTTTTT.

The V gene is TRBV5-6, the J gene TRBJ2-7, with a weak D call TRBD2 (6 bases). This CDR3 is 14 amino acids long. Trimming removed 0 bases at V and 1 base at J, with 8 bases between. CDR1 SGHDT and CDR2 YYEEEE come from the germline V gene. The CDR3 loop reads CASSLGLASYEQYF. As DNA, the CDR3 is TGTGCCAGCAGCTTGGGTCTAGCGTCCTACGAGCAGTACTTC.

The chain recombines TRBV11-2 with TRBJ2-7; D is possibly TRBD2 (6 bases). This CDR3 region has 14 residues. V was shortened by 5 bases and J by 4 bases, with 15 bases between the two germline ends. Germline CDR1 is SGHAT and CDR2 is FQNNGV. DNA for the CDR3: TGTGCCAGCAGCCCCATTTCTGGGAGGTACGAGCAGTACTTC. Its translation: CASSPISGRYEQYF.

The V gene is TRBV6-5, the J gene TRBJ1-1; D gene unclear. V was shortened by 0 bases and J by 6 bases, with 8 bases between the two germline ends. This CDR3 has 13 residues. Germline CDR1 and CDR2: MNHEY and SVGAGI. The CDR3 reads CASSYSGSAEAFF. The CDR3 nucleotides read TGTGCCAGCAGTTACTCTGGGAGCGCTGAAGCTTTCTTT.

This clone came up many times. The rearrangement links TRBV28 to TRBJ2-2; D unresolved. Looked up from germline, CDR1 is MDHEN and CDR2 is SYDVKM. V lost 2 bases, J lost 4 bases, and 11 bases lay in between. The CDR3 runs to 15 residues. CDR3 coding DNA: TGTGCCAGCAGTTTAACTTCACCGGGCACCGGGGAGCTGTTTTTT. This translates into CASSLTSPGTGELFF.

The chain couples TRBV19 to TRBJ2-7; D may be TRBD1 (6 bases). Germline V lookup: CDR1 LNHDA, CDR2 SQIVND (reference sequence). Trimming removed 1 base at V and 3 bases at J, with 13 bases between. CDR3 length: 15 residues. Here the CDR3 DNA reads TGTGCCAGTAGTATAGCCCCCGGACAGAGCTACGAGCAGTACTTC. Its translation is CASSIAPGQSYEQYF.

The CDR3 DNA reads as TGTGCCAGTAGTGCCCGGGACAGTTCTCTATACGAGCAGTACTTC. Amino acids: CASSARDSSLYEQYF. The chain links TRBV19 to TRBJ2-7; 7 bases fit TRBD1. The germline V gene encodes CDR1 LNHDA and CDR2 SQIVND (reference sequence). CDR3 size: 15 residues. The ends lost 5 bases at V and 4 bases at J; junction bases unmatched: 11.